This T cell receptor beta chain was documented in a study of shared clonotypes between healthy human individuals (dated by TCRdb to about 2020). Notes on the research overall: A few men and two women, aged 18 to 49 years, made up the cohort. For each donor, CD4 naive and CD4 memory were each given three plates, CD8 naive was given two plates, and CD8 memory was given one plate. To estimate repertoire size and how much clonotype sharing occurs between individuals, the study deeply sequenced the blood TCR repertoires of five healthy adults. Libraries were prepared and TCR repertoires were sequenced by different laboratories using diverse techniques, in order to increase sequencing depth and limit assay-specific biases. Per donor, leukapheresis produced somewhere between about 0.9 and 10 billion PBMCs.

Broader findings and caveats from the paper: Because the study included a small number of donors, the genetic and exposure-history diversity represented was limited. Larger estimated clonotype richness was generally found for naive subsets than for memory subsets. Sampling was limited to blood, and TCR repertoires in tissue likely differ from TCR repertoires in blood. Rarefaction of sorted-subset datasets indicated incomplete sequencing despite the large sequencing depth. Pairwise subsampling led to the expectation that sequencing depth would affect the degree of clonotype sharing among donors. Clonotypes shared by all four sorted-subset donors showed higher generation probabilities than non-shared clonotypes. Approximately 5% of naive CD4, 3% to 3.5% of naive CD8, approximately 2% of memory CD4, and approximately 0.4% of memory CD8 clonotypes were shared across a few donors.

A word on this clone: There is no known antigen for this receptor. There are no base qualities to consult, and no much larger clone falls within one base. The same CDR3 can be traced to other DNA sequences in this sample.

Using the deep immunoSEQ assay, multiplex PCR amplified TCR CDR3 regions from genomic DNA. For each cell subset, the extracted genomic DNA was distributed evenly across all wells of several immunoSEQ 96-well plates, and each plate served as one replicate. For sorted subsets, around 200 ng genomic DNA, equal to about 30,000 T cell genomes, was loaded into each replicate PCR. The purified libraries were quantified using a Qubit 3.0 fluorometer, sized with a Bioanalyzer 2100, and then quantified again using the KAPA Library Quantification kit. Each immunoSEQ 96-well plate was sequenced on its own single-read 150-cycle Illumina NextSeq 550 flow cell. For the original study's pipeline: The immunoSEQ output contained only junctional sequences without quality scores, so filtering could not match that applied to full-length reads. To assign V/J genes and CDR3, sequences were annotated using PyIR, a Python wrapper for IgBLAST v1.9, with IMGT germline references. Reads were removed for weak V/J assignments (E-value above 1e-6), missing CDR3, stop codons, out-of-frame junctions, or ambiguous translated residues. A V3J clonotype was defined by an identical inferred V gene, J gene, and CDR3 amino acid sequence. Percentage overlap between repertoires was calculated by dividing the number of shared unique clonotypes by the size of the smaller repertoire. Richness of each repertoire was evaluated using RTK rarefaction, the Chao1 estimator, and Recon v2.1 estimates of unobserved clonotypes. Generation probabilities for all TCRbeta clonotypes obtained by the gDNA method from a handful of donors were computed using OLGA. TCRdb re-hosts the immuneACCESS table, in-frame sequences only. Its copies lack some clones; in the studies checked, an unresolved V gene accounts for under half of them, and the cause for the rest is not known. Clone size and the V and J calls come from that table; the DNA yielded D and trimming. This sample lists hundreds of thousands of clones; around two thirds were detected once. Approximately 10% of the sample is in the top ten clones.

The donors were healthy, HIV-negative adults who had no recently reported acute infections or vaccinations. Every donor was a Caucasian adult living in Nashville, Tennessee, USA. CD4+ T cells were enriched by magnetic negative selection; naive cells were then positively selected on CD45RA, and the negative fraction formed the memory subset. After blood collection by leukapheresis, PBMCs were isolated using Ficoll-Histopaque density gradient centrifugation and then cryopreserved in the vapor phase of liquid nitrogen. Purity and quantity of every magnetically sorted T cell population were checked by analytical flow cytometry. Each sorted fraction had its genomic DNA isolated and then quantified by UV absorbance on a Nanodrop 2000c. Sequences were obtained from memory CD4+ T cells sorted from blood. The cell subset or site label here, explained by the study, means: CD45RA-negative fraction. The TCR sequence derives from a man aged 25 to 45 in good health.

CDR3 sequence: CASSRTSGDNEQFF. The nucleotides read TGTGCCAGCAGTCGGACTAGCGGGGACAATGAGCAGTTCTTC. The sequence is built from TRBV6-5 and TRBJ2-1; 12 of the junction bases match TRBD2. Trimming leaves V shorter by 5 bases and J shorter by 5 bases, with the junction holding 1 base beyond the gene matches. Measured from the cysteine to the phenylalanine, the CDR3 is 14 residues long. Kept here is only the CDR3 DNA, which spans 42 bases and is read in frame from base 1. The germline V gene provides CDR1 MNHEY and CDR2 SVGAGI.